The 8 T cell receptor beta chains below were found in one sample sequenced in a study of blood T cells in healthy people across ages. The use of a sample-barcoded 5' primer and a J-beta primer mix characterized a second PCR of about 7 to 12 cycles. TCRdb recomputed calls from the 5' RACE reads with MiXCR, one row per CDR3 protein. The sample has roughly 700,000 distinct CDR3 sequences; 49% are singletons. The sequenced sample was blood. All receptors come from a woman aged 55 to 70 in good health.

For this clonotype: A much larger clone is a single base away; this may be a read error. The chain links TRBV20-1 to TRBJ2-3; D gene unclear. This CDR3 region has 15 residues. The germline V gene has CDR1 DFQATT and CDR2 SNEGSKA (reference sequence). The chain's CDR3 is CSARDSDLGTDTRYF. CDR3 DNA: TGCAGTGCTAGAGACTCGGACCTGGGCACAGATACGCGGTATTTT.

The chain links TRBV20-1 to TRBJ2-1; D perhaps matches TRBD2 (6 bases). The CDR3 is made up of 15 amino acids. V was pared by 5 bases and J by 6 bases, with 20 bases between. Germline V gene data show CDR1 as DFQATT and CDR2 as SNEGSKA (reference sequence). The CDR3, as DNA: TGCAGTGCTCAAGTGGGTAGCGGCCAACGCAATGAGCAGTTCTTC. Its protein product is CSAQVGSGQRNEQFF.

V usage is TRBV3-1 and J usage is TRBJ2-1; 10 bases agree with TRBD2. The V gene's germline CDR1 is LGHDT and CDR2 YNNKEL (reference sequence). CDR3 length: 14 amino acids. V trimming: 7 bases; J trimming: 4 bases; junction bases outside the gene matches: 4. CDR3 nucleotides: TGTGCCAGCACCGGACTAGCGGAATACAATGAGCAGTTCTTC. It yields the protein CASTGLAEYNEQFF.

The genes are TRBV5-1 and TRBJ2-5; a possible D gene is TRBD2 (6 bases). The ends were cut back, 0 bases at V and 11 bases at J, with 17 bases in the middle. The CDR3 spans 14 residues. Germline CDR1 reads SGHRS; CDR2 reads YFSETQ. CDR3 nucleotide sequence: TGCGCCAGCAGCTTGGAAAAGGGTACGGGGGAGCAGTACTTC. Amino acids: CASSLEKGTGEQYF.

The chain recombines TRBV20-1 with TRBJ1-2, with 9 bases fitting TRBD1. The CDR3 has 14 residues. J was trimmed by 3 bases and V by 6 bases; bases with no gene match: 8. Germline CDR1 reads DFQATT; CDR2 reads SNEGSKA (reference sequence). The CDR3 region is CSAPAGQGDYGYTF. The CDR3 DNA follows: TGCAGTGCCCCCGCGGGACAGGGAGACTATGGCTACACCTTC.

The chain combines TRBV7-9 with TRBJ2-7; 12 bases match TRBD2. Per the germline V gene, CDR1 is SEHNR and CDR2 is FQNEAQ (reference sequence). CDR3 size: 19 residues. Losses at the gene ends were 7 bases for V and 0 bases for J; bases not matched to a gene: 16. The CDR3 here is CASTPTGGKTSGSSYEQYF. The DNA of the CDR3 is TGTGCCAGCACCCCAACAGGGGGCAAGACTAGCGGGAGCTCCTACGAGCAGTACTTC.

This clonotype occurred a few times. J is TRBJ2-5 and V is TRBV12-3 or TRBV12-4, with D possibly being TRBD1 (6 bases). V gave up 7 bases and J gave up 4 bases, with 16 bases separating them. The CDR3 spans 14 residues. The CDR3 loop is CASTLDRIGETQYF. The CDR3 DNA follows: TGTGCCAGCACCCTCGACAGGATAGGAGAGACCCAGTACTTC.

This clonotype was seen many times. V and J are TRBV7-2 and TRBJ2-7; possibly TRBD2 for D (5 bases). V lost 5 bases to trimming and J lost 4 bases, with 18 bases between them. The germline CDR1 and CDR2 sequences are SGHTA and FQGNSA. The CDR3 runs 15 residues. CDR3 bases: TGTGCCAGCAGCCGCGACGTCTACACTAGGTACGAGCAGTACTTC. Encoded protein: CASSRDVYTRYEQYF.